Listed below are T cell receptor beta chains from one sample, sequenced in a study of T cell responses to AZD1222 COVID-19 vaccine. TCRdb's copy holds only in-frame clones and misses some; the assay was immunoSEQ multiplex PCR. The data contain 75,000 to 100,000 clones, 90% to 95% of them singletons. Sample: peripheral blood, taken on day 0 of AZD1222 vaccination. The receptors shown here come from an adult in good health. Both conserved end residues are part of each CDR3. D genes are given only for firm matches. Part of the rows lack a size; the others show once, few, many or a class for expanded clones.

v_call: TRBV7-8
j_call: TRBJ2-2
clone_size: .
d_call: TRBD1
cdr3_aa: CASSLEGQGAANTGELFF
cdr3_nt: TGTGCCAGCAGCTTAGAGGGACAGGGGGCGGCGAACACCGGGGAGCTGTTTTTT

v_call: TRBV30
j_call: TRBJ2-7
clone_size: .
d_call: .
cdr3_aa: CAWSWTESSYEQYF
cdr3_nt: TGTGCCTGGAGTTGGACGGAGAGCTCCTACGAGCAGTACTTC

v_call: TRBV6-5
j_call: TRBJ1-1
clone_size: .
d_call: .
cdr3_aa: CASSYSKKVTKAFF
cdr3_nt: TGTGCCAGCAGTTACTCAAAAAAGGTGACAAAAGCTTTCTTT

v_call: TRBV7-9
j_call: TRBJ1-5
clone_size: .
d_call: .
cdr3_aa: CASSLGVVGEGQPQHF
cdr3_nt: TGTGCCAGCAGCTTAGGAGTGGTAGGGGAGGGTCAGCCCCAGCATTTT

v_call: TRBV27
j_call: TRBJ1-1
clone_size: .
d_call: TRBD1
cdr3_aa: CASFRTGFFSEAFF
cdr3_nt: TGTGCCAGCTTCCGGACAGGGTTTTTTTCCGAAGCTTTCTTT

v_call: TRBV7-3
j_call: TRBJ1-1
clone_size: .
d_call: .
cdr3_aa: CASSLNAGGTEAFF
cdr3_nt: TGTGCCAGCAGCTTAAACGCGGGTGGGACTGAAGCTTTCTTT

v_call: TRBV12-3/TRBV12-4
j_call: TRBJ1-1
clone_size: .
d_call: .
cdr3_aa: CASSDPWEAFF
cdr3_nt: TGTGCCAGCAGTGATCCATGGGAGGCTTTCTTT

v_call: TRBV5-4
j_call: TRBJ1-1
clone_size: .
d_call: .
cdr3_aa: CASSSGGRGGTEAFF
cdr3_nt: TGTGCCAGCAGCTCGGGCGGGAGGGGCGGCACTGAAGCTTTCTTT

v_call: TRBV7-3
j_call: TRBJ2-7
clone_size: .
d_call: .
cdr3_aa: CASSLSLGPPYEQYF
cdr3_nt: TGTGCCAGCAGCTTATCTCTGGGGCCCCCCTACGAGCAGTACTTC

v_call: TRBV6-1
j_call: TRBJ2-7
clone_size: .
d_call: TRBD1
cdr3_aa: CASSEALDRIIHYEQYF
cdr3_nt: TGTGCCAGCAGTGAAGCGTTGGACAGGATCATCCACTACGAGCAGTACTTC

v_call: TRBV19
j_call: TRBJ2-1
clone_size: .
d_call: TRBD1
cdr3_aa: CASRNRDRAEQFF
cdr3_nt: TGTGCCAGTAGAAACCGGGACAGGGCTGAGCAGTTCTTC

v_call: TRBV4-3
j_call: TRBJ2-5
clone_size: .
d_call: .
cdr3_aa: CASSQDRVIQETQYF
cdr3_nt: TGCGCCAGCAGCCAAGATAGAGTCATCCAAGAGACCCAGTACTTC

v_call: TRBV7-3
j_call: TRBJ2-2
clone_size: .
d_call: .
cdr3_aa: CASSPNPLGSTGELFF
cdr3_nt: TGTGCCAGCAGCCCTAACCCTCTGGGGAGCACCGGGGAGCTGTTTTTT

v_call: TRBV5-1
j_call: TRBJ1-4
clone_size: .
d_call: .
cdr3_aa: CASSLFGEGNDEKLFF
cdr3_nt: TGCGCCAGCAGCTTGTTCGGGGAGGGGAACGATGAAAAACTGTTTTTT

v_call: TRBV5-4
j_call: TRBJ1-1
clone_size: .
d_call: .
cdr3_aa: CASSSTGTGDTEAFF
cdr3_nt: TGTGCCAGCAGCTCAACAGGGACCGGGGACACTGAAGCTTTCTTT

v_call: TRBV6-5
j_call: TRBJ1-1
clone_size: once
d_call: .
cdr3_aa: CASSAIIENTEAFF
cdr3_nt: TGTGCCAGCAGCGCCATCATCGAGAACACTGAAGCTTTCTTT

v_call: TRBV5-4
j_call: TRBJ2-7
clone_size: .
d_call: .
cdr3_aa: CASSPMTGSYEQYF
cdr3_nt: TGTGCCAGCAGCCCGATGACAGGTTCTTACGAGCAGTACTTC

v_call: TRBV25-1
j_call: TRBJ1-6
clone_size: .
d_call: .
cdr3_aa: CASSEAGQGHSPLHF
cdr3_nt: TGTGCCAGCAGTGAAGCGGGGCAGGGGCATTCACCCCTCCACTTT

v_call: TRBV20-1
j_call: TRBJ2-3
clone_size: .
d_call: TRBD1
cdr3_aa: CSASLRQGDSDTQYF
cdr3_nt: TGCAGTGCTAGTCTCCGACAGGGGGATTCAGATACGCAGTATTTT

v_call: TRBV28
j_call: TRBJ1-1
clone_size: once
d_call: TRBD1
cdr3_aa: CASSPGQTIMSTEAFF
cdr3_nt: TGTGCCAGCAGTCCGGGACAGACGATCATGAGCACTGAAGCTTTCTTT

v_call: TRBV19
j_call: TRBJ2-1
clone_size: .
d_call: TRBD2
cdr3_aa: CASSIGAGLRSYNEQFF
cdr3_nt: TGTGCCAGTAGTATAGGAGCGGGATTACGCTCCTACAATGAGCAGTTCTTC

v_call: TRBV18
j_call: TRBJ1-2
clone_size: .
d_call: .
cdr3_aa: CASSRTLQGRGGNYGYTF
cdr3_nt: TGTGCCAGCTCACGAACACTACAGGGCCGAGGGGGTAACTATGGCTACACCTTC

v_call: TRBV2
j_call: TRBJ2-7
clone_size: .
d_call: .
cdr3_aa: CASETEFSYEQYF
cdr3_nt: TGTGCCAGCGAGACAGAATTCTCCTACGAGCAGTACTTC

v_call: TRBV25-1
j_call: TRBJ1-1
clone_size: .
d_call: .
cdr3_aa: CASSSQGGYAFF
cdr3_nt: TGTGCCAGCAGTTCACAGGGCGGGTACGCTTTCTTT

v_call: TRBV28
j_call: TRBJ1-2
clone_size: .
d_call: TRBD1
cdr3_aa: CASSETGGYGYTF
cdr3_nt: TGTGCCAGCAGTGAGACAGGGGGCTATGGCTACACCTTC

v_call: TRBV5-1
j_call: TRBJ1-6
clone_size: .
d_call: .
cdr3_aa: CASSLDSVNSPLHF
cdr3_nt: TGCGCCAGCAGCTTGGACAGTGTTAATTCACCCCTCCACTTT

v_call: TRBV24-1
j_call: TRBJ1-5
clone_size: .
d_call: .
cdr3_aa: CATSDVPPAPGGNQPQHF
cdr3_nt: TGTGCCACCAGTGATGTTCCCCCGGCACCTGGAGGCAATCAGCCCCAGCATTTT

v_call: TRBV2
j_call: TRBJ1-5
clone_size: .
d_call: .
cdr3_aa: CASSTDVDSNQPQHF
cdr3_nt: TGTGCCAGCAGCACGGATGTTGATAGCAATCAGCCCCAGCATTTT

v_call: TRBV18
j_call: TRBJ1-5
clone_size: .
d_call: .
cdr3_aa: CASSPVGRDQPQHF
cdr3_nt: TGTGCCAGCTCACCTGTCGGCAGAGATCAGCCCCAGCATTTT

v_call: TRBV18
j_call: TRBJ2-2
clone_size: .
d_call: TRBD1
cdr3_aa: CASSGQGTGELFF
cdr3_nt: TGTGCCAGCTCAGGACAGGGAACCGGGGAGCTGTTTTTT

v_call: TRBV11-3
j_call: TRBJ2-7
clone_size: .
d_call: .
cdr3_aa: CASSLDETKQHF
cdr3_nt: TGTGCCAGCAGCTTAGATGAGACCAAGCAACACTTC

v_call: TRBV7-8
j_call: TRBJ2-1
clone_size: .
d_call: .
cdr3_aa: CASSSPRDKISSYNEQFF
cdr3_nt: TGTGCCAGCAGCTCACCCCGGGACAAAATAAGCTCCTACAATGAGCAGTTCTTC

v_call: TRBV7-9
j_call: TRBJ2-7
clone_size: .
d_call: TRBD2
cdr3_aa: CASSLTPTSGRVSYEQYF
cdr3_nt: TGTGCCAGCAGCTTAACCCCGACTAGCGGGAGGGTCTCCTACGAGCAGTACTTC

v_call: TRBV6-5
j_call: TRBJ1-3
clone_size: .
d_call: .
cdr3_aa: CASSQTDGNTIYF
cdr3_nt: TGTGCCAGCAGTCAGACAGACGGAAACACCATATATTTT

v_call: TRBV6-4
j_call: TRBJ2-2
clone_size: .
d_call: .
cdr3_aa: CASSETNEGTGELFF
cdr3_nt: TGTGCCAGCAGTGAGACCAACGAGGGCACCGGGGAGCTGTTTTTT

v_call: TRBV7-2
j_call: TRBJ1-3
clone_size: .
d_call: .
cdr3_aa: CASSPTGVSGNTIYF
cdr3_nt: TGTGCCAGCAGCCCAACAGGAGTCTCTGGAAACACCATATATTTT

v_call: TRBV11-1
j_call: TRBJ1-6
clone_size: .
d_call: .
cdr3_aa: CASSLDTDYNSPLHF
cdr3_nt: TGTGCCAGCAGCTTAGATACAGATTATAATTCACCCCTCCACTTT

v_call: TRBV6-5
j_call: TRBJ2-7
clone_size: .
d_call: .
cdr3_aa: CASSNSAISRSYEQYF
cdr3_nt: TGTGCCAGCAGTAACTCCGCGATCAGTCGGTCGTACGAGCAGTACTTC